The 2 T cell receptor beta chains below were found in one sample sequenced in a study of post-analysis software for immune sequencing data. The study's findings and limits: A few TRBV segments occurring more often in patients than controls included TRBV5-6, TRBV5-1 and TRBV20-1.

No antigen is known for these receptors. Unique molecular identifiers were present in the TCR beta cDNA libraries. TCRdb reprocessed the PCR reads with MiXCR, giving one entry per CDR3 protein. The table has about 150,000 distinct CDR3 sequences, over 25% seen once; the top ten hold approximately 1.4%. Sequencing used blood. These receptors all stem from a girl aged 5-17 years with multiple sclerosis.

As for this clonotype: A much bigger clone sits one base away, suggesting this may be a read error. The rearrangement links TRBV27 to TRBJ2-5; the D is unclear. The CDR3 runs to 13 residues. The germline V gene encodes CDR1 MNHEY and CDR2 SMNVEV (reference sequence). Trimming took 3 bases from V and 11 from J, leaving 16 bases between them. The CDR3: CASSFLIGDEQYF. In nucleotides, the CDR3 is TGTGCCAGCAGTTTCCTCATTGGCGATGAGCAGTACTTC.

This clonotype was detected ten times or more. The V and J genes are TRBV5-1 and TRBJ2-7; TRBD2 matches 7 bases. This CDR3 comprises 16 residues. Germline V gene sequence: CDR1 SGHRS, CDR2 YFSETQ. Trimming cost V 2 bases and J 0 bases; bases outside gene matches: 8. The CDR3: CASSFRGAGSSYEQYF. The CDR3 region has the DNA TGCGCCAGCAGCTTTCGTGGAGCGGGGAGCTCCTACGAGCAGTACTTC.